These 17 T cell receptor beta chains were all obtained from the same sample, sequenced in a study of Graves' ophthalmopathy and Graves' hyperthyroidism. The authors amplified TCR beta CDR3 regions from RNA transcripts. After a first-round RT-PCR with HTBI primers, a second-round multiplex PCR was run. Each CDR3 protein is one row after TCRdb ran MiXCR on the multiplex PCR reads. The sample shows 400,000 to 500,000 distinct CDR3 sequences, 20% to 25% of them seen only once. The sequenced sample was peripheral blood. The receptors were gathered from a woman younger than 30 with stable Graves' hyperthyroidism.

This clonotype has ten or more counts. This chain connects TRBV7-2 to TRBJ2-7; 11 bases match TRBD2. Germline CDR1 SGHTA, CDR2 FQGNSA. This CDR3 has 15 amino acids. With V trimmed by 3 bases and J by 0 bases, 1 base remained unmatched. Here the CDR3 DNA reads TGTGCCAGCAGCTTGGGACTAGCGGACTCCTACGAGCAGTACTTC. It yields the protein CASSLGLADSYEQYF.

This sequence joins TRBV29-1 and TRBJ2-5; weak D call: TRBD2 (5 bases). Germline V gene sequence: CDR1 SQVTM, CDR2 ANQGSEA. The CDR3 is 12 residues long. Trimming stripped 6 bases from V and 1 base from J, with 9 bases between. DNA for the CDR3: TGCAGCGTCGAGGGTCGCCAAGAGACCCAGTACTTC. This translates into CSVEGRQETQYF. The full variable domain, completed using reference TRBV29-1 and TRBJ2-5, is SAVISQKPSRDICQRGTSLTIQCQVDSQVTMMFWYRQQPGQSLTLIATANQGSEATYESGFVIDKFPISRPNLTFSTLTVSNMSPEDSSIYLCSVEGRQETQYFGPGTRLLVL.

The genes are TRBV12-3 or TRBV12-4 and TRBJ2-5; D may be TRBD1 or TRBD2 (7 bases each). V lost 6 bases to trimming and J lost 5 bases, with 16 bases between them. The CDR3 extends over 14 amino acids. The CDR3 coding sequence is TGTGCCAGCAGCCCCAGGGGGGGGTTCGAGACCCAGTACTTC. Encoded protein: CASSPRGGFETQYF.

The chain recombines TRBV12-3 or TRBV12-4 with TRBJ1-2, with D perhaps matching TRBD1 (6 bases). Trimming pared 3 bases from V and 6 bases from J, leaving 11 bases between. The CDR3 is 13 residues long. CDR3 region: CASSFGTHDGYTF. The CDR3 coding sequence is TGTGCCAGCAGTTTCGGGACACACGATGGCTACACCTTC.

The sample holds many counts of this clonotype. The rearrangement joins TRBV12-3 or TRBV12-4 to TRBJ2-7; 7 bases are a match to TRBD2. Trimming at V came to 3 bases and at J to 3 bases, leaving 8 bases not matched to a gene. CDR3 length equals 15 residues. In nucleotides, the CDR3 is TGTGCCAGCAGTTTTCAAGCGGGGTCCTTCTACGAGCAGTACTTC. This codes for CASSFQAGSFYEQYF.

This clonotype was counted ten times or more. This rearrangement joins TRBV12-3 or TRBV12-4 to TRBJ1-1, with 9 bases aligning to TRBD1. Trimming at V came to 6 bases and at J to 7 bases, leaving 9 bases not matched to a gene. The CDR3 sequence is 14 residues long. CDR3 coding DNA: TGTGCCAGCAGCTCACAGGGGGCGTTGAGTGAAGCTTTCTTT. It specifies CASSSQGALSEAFF.

The chain is built from TRBV19 and TRBJ1-5, with D uncertain. CDR3 length: 16 residues. Trimming shortened V by 6 bases and J by 0 bases, and 15 bases separated the two germline ends. Germline assignment: CDR1 LNHDA and CDR2 SQIVND (reference sequence). Here the CDR3 reads CASSYLGRYSNQPQHF. Written as DNA, the CDR3 is TGTGCCAGTAGCTACCTCGGACGGTATAGCAATCAGCCCCAGCATTTT.

This clonotype was found many times. This may arise from a read error, as a much more abundant clone is one base away. The rearrangement joins TRBV7-9 to TRBJ2-5; 7 bases line up with TRBD2. Germline values: CDR1 SEHNR, CDR2 FQNEAQ (reference sequence). This CDR3 is built from 15 residues. CDR3 bases: TGTGCCAGCAGCTTACTAGCGGTATACCAAGAGACCAAGTACTTC. It specifies CASSLLAVYQETKYF.

J is TRBJ1-2 and V is TRBV7-2; D remains ambiguous. Germline V lookup: CDR1 SGHTA, CDR2 FQGNSA. The ends were cut back, 5 bases at V and 6 bases at J, with 10 bases in the middle. The CDR3 extends over 12 amino acids. This CDR3 reads CASSEKANGYTF. Here the CDR3 DNA reads TGTGCCAGCAGCGAAAAGGCCAATGGCTACACCTTC.

This clonotype was seen at least ten times. The rearrangement links TRBV6-2 or TRBV6-3 to TRBJ1-2; D remains unclear. V was shortened by 2 bases and J by 4 bases, with 11 bases between the two germline ends. Per germline, CDR1 MNHEY and CDR2 SVGEGT. The CDR3 has 14 residues. CDR3 coding DNA: TGTGCCAGCAGTTACGGGTTGAACTTCTATGGCTACACCTTC. Its translation: CASSYGLNFYGYTF.

The sample holds many counts of this clonotype. The rearrangement joins TRBV29-1 to TRBJ2-7, with 9 bases that match TRBD1. V lost 5 bases to trimming and J lost 3 bases; unmatched junction nucleotides: 5. CDR1 SQVTM and CDR2 ANQGSEA come from the germline V gene. This CDR3 contains 13 residues. In DNA form, the CDR3 reads TGCAGCGTTCCCGGGACAGGGCTCTACGAGCAGTACTTC. Its protein is CSVPGTGLYEQYF.

This clonotype was observed a few times. This chain uses TRBV4-1 with TRBJ2-7; TRBD1 matches at 11 bases. The V gene's germline CDR1 is MGHRA and CDR2 YSYEKL. With 10 bases clipped from V and 3 bases from J, the junction kept 8 bases outside the gene matches. This CDR3 comprises 14 residues. CDR3 bases: TGCGCCACAAAGGGGACAGGGGGTATCTACGAGCAGTACTTC. Its translation is CATKGTGGIYEQYF.

Note on this clonotype: The junction shows a germline mismatch at one end, possibly a read error. The V call is TRBV7-9, the J call TRBJ2-4, with D unclear. Germline values: CDR1 SEHNR, CDR2 FQNEAQ (reference sequence). The CDR3 totals 13 residues. CDR3 DNA: TGTGCCAGCAGCTTAGGGTCTAAAAACATTAAGTACTTC. The encoded protein is CASSLGSKNIKYF.

In its sample, this clonotype was seen many times. Being one base from a much bigger clone, this may be a read error. V is TRBV15 and J is TRBJ1-2; no reliable D call. The CDR3 is 13 residues long. Germline CDR1 and CDR2: LNHNV and YYDKDF (reference sequence). DNA for the CDR3: TGTGCCACCAGTTCGCCAGGAATCTATGGCTACATCTTC. Translating gives CATSSPGIYGYIF. Filled out from reference TRBV15 and TRBJ1-2, the complete variable domain reads DAMVIQNPRYQVTQFGKPVTLSCSQTLNHNVMYWYQQKSSQAPKLLFHYYDKDFNNEADTPDNFQSRRPNTSFCFLDIRSPGLGDTAMYLCATSSPGIYGYIFGSGTRLTVV.

This clonotype has at least ten counts. J is TRBJ1-2 and V is TRBV27, with a possible D match to TRBD1 (5 bases). The V and J ends lost 2 bases and 3 bases respectively, with 25 bases between them. CDR3 size: 19 residues. CDR1 MNHEY and CDR2 SMNVEV come from the germline V gene (reference sequence). CDR3 sequence reads: CASSLKGPGIWGTYYGYTF. CDR3 bases: TGTGCCAGCAGTTTAAAGGGCCCTGGCATCTGGGGGACTTACTATGGCTACACCTTC.

Ten or more counts support this clonotype. The rearrangement links TRBV6-4 to TRBJ2-2; TRBD2 matches 9 bases. The CDR3 has 15 residues. Per the germline V gene, CDR1 is MRHNA and CDR2 is SNTAGT. V trimming: 2 bases; J trimming: 5 bases; junction bases outside the gene matches: 3. CDR3 amino acids: CASSDQAGGTGELFF. CDR3 in DNA: TGTGCCAGCAGTGACCAAGCGGGGGGAACCGGGGAGCTGTTTTTT.

CDR3 sequence reads: CASSQGQGMNTEAFF. Written as DNA, the CDR3 is TGTGCCAGCAGTCAGGGGCAGGGGATGAACACTGAAGCTTTCTTT. The J gene is TRBJ1-1, the V gene TRBV6-1; TRBD1 is a possible D gene (6 bases). V lost 5 bases and J lost 0, with 13 bases in between. Germline values: CDR1 MNHNS, CDR2 SASEGT. CDR3 length equals 15 residues.